One sample yielded the 23 T cell receptor beta chains listed below, sequenced in a study of cytomegalovirus exposure and HLA in healthy donors. PCR employed 60 Vbeta and 13 Jbeta primers. TCRdb's copy holds only in-frame clones and misses some; the assay was immunoSEQ multiplex PCR. Found here are roughly 76,000 clones; the top ten clones hold roughly 2.3%. The source material was PBMCs. These receptors were obtained from a female donor in good health and CMV-seropositive.

The V gene is TRBV29-1, the J gene TRBJ2-5; D is unclear. V was clipped by 6 bases and J by 0 bases, with 8 bases between them. Looked up from germline, CDR1 is SQVTM and CDR2 is ANQGSEA. The CDR3 consists of 12 residues. CDR3 loop: CSVSDYQETQYF. CDR3 DNA sequence: TGCAGCGTCAGCGACTACCAAGAGACCCAGTACTTC.

This rearrangement joins TRBV29-1 to TRBJ2-3; 7 nucleotides match TRBD2. Germline CDR1 and CDR2: SQVTM and ANQGSEA. The CDR3 sequence is 12 residues long. V dropped 7 bases and J dropped 5; count of bases not matched to a gene: 6. CDR3: CSARREGDTQYF. In DNA form, the CDR3 reads TGCAGCGCCCGGAGGGAGGGAGATACGCAGTATTTT.

The chain joins TRBV7-2 to TRBJ1-4, with TRBD1 identical over 8 bases. The germline V gene has CDR1 SGHTA and CDR2 FQGNSA. J gave up 8 bases and V 5 bases, and 13 bases lay outside the gene matches. This CDR3 spans 16 amino acids. CDR3 nucleotides: TGTGCCAGCAGCCAGGGGGCACAGGGAGGTTGGGAAAAACTGTTTTTT. It is translated as CASSQGAQGGWEKLFF.

The chain couples TRBV2 to TRBJ2-7; 11 positions agree with TRBD2. CDR1 is SNHLY and CDR2 is FYNNEI in the germline V gene. J was trimmed by 6 bases and V by 4 bases; bases with no gene match: 5. This CDR3 spans 14 amino acids. The CDR3 is CASSGRGTSGEQYF. The CDR3 coding sequence is TGTGCCAGCAGTGGCCGGGGGACTAGCGGCGAGCAGTACTTC.

This chain joins TRBV7-8 and TRBJ2-1, with TRBD2 matching 7 bases. This CDR3 contains 13 residues. Unmatched junction bases numbered 11, after V lost 10 bases and J lost 8 bases. CDR1 and CDR2 from the germline V gene are SGHVS and FQNEAQ. Written as DNA, the CDR3 is TGTGCCACTGCGGGGGTTCTAGGCGATGAGCAGTTCTTC. The encoded protein is CATAGVLGDEQFF.

This chain links TRBV6-5 with TRBJ1-1; the D is unclear. Germline CDR1 MNHEY, CDR2 SVGAGI. This CDR3 comprises 14 residues. V dropped 6 bases and J dropped 1 base, with 12 bases sitting between them. The chain's CDR3 is CASSLLFGNTEAFF. CDR3 bases: TGTGCCAGCAGCCTACTTTTCGGGAACACTGAAGCTTTCTTT.

V is TRBV18 and J is TRBJ1-2; 10 bases line up with TRBD1. This CDR3 spans 13 amino acids. The junction had 4 bases not matched to a gene; V was cut back by 2 bases and J by 10 bases. The germline CDR1 and CDR2 sequences are KGHSH and LQKENI. The CDR3 sequence: CASSPTGTGDYTF. CDR3 nucleotide sequence: TGTGCCAGCTCACCAACCGGGACAGGGGACTACACCTTC.

The rearrangement uses TRBV30 and TRBJ2-1, with a tentative D call TRBD2 (5 bases). The germline V and J ends were trimmed by 2 bases and 10 bases, with 12 bases remaining between them. From germline, CDR1 is GTSNPN and CDR2 SVGIG (reference sequence). CDR3 length equals 12 residues. The CDR3 coding sequence is TGTGCCTGGAGTATTTGGCTAGCCGAGCAGTTCTTC. It translates to CAWSIWLAEQFF.

The chain uses TRBV28 and TRBJ1-3; D is possibly TRBD1 (6 bases). The germline gives CDR1 MDHEN, CDR2 SYDVKM. The CDR3 runs 17 residues. Trimming removed 4 bases from V and 4 bases from J, with 20 bases in between. The CDR3 here is CASSWAASRTEGNTIYF. CDR3 coding DNA: TGTGCCAGCAGTTGGGCGGCGTCCAGGACAGAGGGAAACACCATATATTTT.

The chain recombines TRBV10-3 with TRBJ2-7, with D unclear. The V gene's germline CDR1 is ENHRY and CDR2 SYGVKD. Trimming removed 9 bases from V and 5 bases from J, with 17 bases in between. This CDR3 has 13 amino acids. The CDR3, as DNA: TGTGCCATTTCCCGAGCCTCTCAAGACGAGCAGTACTTC. The encoded protein is CAISRASQDEQYF.

The chain recombines TRBV6-1 with TRBJ1-4; 11 nucleotides agree with TRBD1. CDR1 and CDR2 (germline): MNHNS, SASEGT. V shed 6 bases, J shed 7 bases, and the junction held 7 bases outside the gene matches. The CDR3 has 15 residues. The chain's CDR3 is CASSRDRGYGEKLFF. The DNA for the CDR3 is TGTGCCAGCAGCCGGGACAGGGGGTACGGTGAAAAACTGTTTTTT.

This chain joins TRBV5-3 and TRBJ1-5; 7 bases match TRBD1. TRBV5-3 is an open reading frame whose function is uncertain. The CDR3 has 18 amino acids. Trimming at V came to 6 bases and at J to 0 bases, leaving 15 bases not matched to a gene. CDR3 DNA: TGTGCCAGAAAGGGGACCGGGGGATACAGGGGTAGCAATCAGCCCCAGCATTTT. It codes for CARKGTGGYRGSNQPQHF.

This sequence joins TRBV7-2 and TRBJ1-5; possibly TRBD1 for D (5 bases). Looked up from germline, CDR1 is SGHTA and CDR2 is FQGNSA. V was pared by 1 base and J by 11 bases, with 18 bases between. The CDR3 is made up of 15 amino acids. CDR3 in amino acids: CASSLGGDPRETQHF. For the CDR3, the DNA is TGTGCCAGCAGCTTAGGCGGGGACCCCCGAGAGACCCAGCATTTT.

The chain joins TRBV9 to TRBJ1-3; no clear D gene. Germline assignment: CDR1 SGDLS and CDR2 YYNGEE. The CDR3 sequence is 16 residues long. Trimming left V 0 bases short and J 2 bases short, with 12 bases between. CDR3 DNA: TGTGCCAGCAGCGTAGAGCGAGGGCCGGCTGGAAACACCATATATTTT. Translation gives CASSVERGPAGNTIYF.

The V and J genes are TRBV7-9 and TRBJ1-1; D is ambiguous. The length of the CDR3 is 14 residues. Trimming cost V 1 base and J 1 base, with 7 bases left between them. Germline V gene lookup returns CDR1 SEHNR and CDR2 FQNEAQ (reference sequence). CDR3 DNA: TGTGCCAGCAGCTTAGTTGAGGGGAACACTGAAGCTTTCTTT. This encodes CASSLVEGNTEAFF.

The rearrangement links TRBV19 to TRBJ1-5; D is unresolved. CDR3 length: 15 amino acids. Looked up from germline, CDR1 is LNHDA and CDR2 is SQIVND (reference sequence). V lost 3 bases, J lost 1 base, and 10 bases lay in between. CDR3 coding DNA: TGTGCCAGTAGTATCTCCGCCCTAAGCAATCAGCCCCAGCATTTT. As protein: CASSISALSNQPQHF.

The DNA for the CDR3 is TGTGCCAGCAGCCTACGGGACAGGGCATGGGAGACCCAGTACTTC. It codes for CASSLRDRAWETQYF. The chain couples TRBV9 to TRBJ2-5, with 9 bases aligning to TRBD1. V shed 4 bases and J 5 bases; nucleotides not matched to a gene: 9. Germline CDR1 is SGDLS and CDR2 is YYNGEE. The CDR3 is made up of 15 amino acids.

In DNA form, the CDR3 reads TGTGCCAGCAGCCTCCTAGCGGGGGGGGTCGAGGAGACCCAGTACTTC. Protein: CASSLLAGGVEETQYF. J is TRBJ2-5 and V is TRBV9; 12 bases map to TRBD2. CDR1 is SGDLS, CDR2 YYNGEE, per germline. The CDR3 totals 16 residues. The trim removed 4 bases at V and 5 bases at J, leaving 9 bases unmatched.

V usage is TRBV15 and J usage is TRBJ1-4; no definite D call. The V gene lost 0 bases and the J gene lost 1 base, with 9 bases spanning the gap. Germline values: CDR1 LNHNV, CDR2 YYDKDF (reference sequence). There are 16 residues in the CDR3. DNA of the CDR3: TGTGCCACCAGCAGAGATGGGAGGGTAACTAATGAAAAACTGTTTTTT. It codes for CATSRDGRVTNEKLFF.

This chain links TRBV5-3 with TRBJ2-3, with 16 bases matching TRBD2. TRBV5-3 is assigned to the ORF class and has an uncertain function. V lost 4 bases to trimming and J lost 4 bases; unmatched junction nucleotides: 15. The CDR3 is 20 amino acids. Here the CDR3 reads CARSTGLAGGQLEVADTQYF. CDR3 coding DNA: TGTGCCAGAAGCACGGGACTAGCGGGGGGGCAGTTGGAGGTTGCAGATACGCAGTATTTT.

CDR3 residues: CAWRAGGGNQPQHF. In nucleotides, the CDR3 is TGTGCCTGGAGAGCAGGGGGAGGCAATCAGCCCCAGCATTTT. This sequence joins TRBV30 and TRBJ1-5; 7 nucleotides align to TRBD1. Trimming removed 3 bases from V and 2 bases from J; junction bases left unmatched: 4. The CDR3 totals 14 residues. Per germline, CDR1 GTSNPN and CDR2 SVGIG (reference sequence). The entire variable domain, with the rest obtained from reference TRBV30 and TRBJ1-5, is as follows: SQTIHQWPATLVQPVGSPLSLECTVEGTSNPNLYWYRQAAGRGLQLLFYSVGIGQISSEVPQNLSASRPQDRQFILSSKKLLLSDSGFYLCAWRAGGGNQPQHFGDGTRLSIL.

This chain connects TRBV7-9 to TRBJ2-1; 8 bases agree with TRBD1. The CDR3 spans 15 residues. V gave up 3 bases and J gave up 4 bases; unmatched junction bases: 5. CDR1 and CDR2 from the germline V gene are SEHNR and FQNEAQ (reference sequence). CDR3 sequence: CASSLGQALYNEQFF. CDR3 DNA: TGTGCCAGCAGCTTGGGACAGGCGTTATACAATGAGCAGTTCTTC. Combining the CDR3 with reference TRBV7-9 and TRBJ2-1 gives the whole variable domain DTGVSQNPRHKITKRGQNVTFRCDPISEHNRLYWYRQTLGQGPEFLTYFQNEAQLEKSRLLSDRFSAERPKGSFSTLEIQRTEQGDSAMYLCASSLGQALYNEQFFGPGTRLTVL.

This chain connects TRBV28 to TRBJ1-5, with 10 positions matching TRBD1. The CDR3 length is 14 residues. J was trimmed by 5 bases and V by 8 bases; bases with no gene match: 6. CDR1 MDHEN and CDR2 SYDVKM come from the germline V gene. The CDR3 DNA follows: TGTGCCAGCTCCGGACAGGGGGAGCATCAGCCCCAGCATTTT. Its protein is CASSGQGEHQPQHF.